One and the same sample provided the 8 T cell receptor beta chains below, sequenced in a study of T cell changes during pregnancy in multiple sclerosis. Sequencing used immunoSEQ multiplex PCR; TCRdb keeps in-frame clones, though not all of them. The sample lists around 95,000 clones, approximately 90% occurring once. Sequencing was performed on peripheral blood, taken after pregnancy. All receptors derive from a female donor with multiple sclerosis, enrolled in a pregnancy study.

V gene TRBV5-1 combines with J gene TRBJ2-7; 9 bases are a match to TRBD1. This CDR3 spans 14 amino acids. Per the germline V gene, CDR1 is SGHRS and CDR2 is YFSETQ. J was trimmed by 6 bases and V by 4 bases; bases with no gene match: 8. The CDR3 DNA reads as TGCGCCAGCAGCAGACTTACAGGGGGCGGCGAGCAGTACTTC. Translated: CASSRLTGGGEQYF.

This chain links TRBV27 with TRBJ2-3, with 10 bases lining up with TRBD1. V lost 5 bases to trimming and J lost 6 bases; unmatched junction nucleotides: 5. The germline V gene encodes CDR1 MNHEY and CDR2 SMNVEV (reference sequence). The CDR3 contains 14 residues. The CDR3 nucleotides read TGTGCCAGCAGTAACCGGGACAGGGGCGATACGCAGTATTTT. Translating it yields CASSNRDRGDTQYF.

The rearrangement joins TRBV6-5 to TRBJ2-7; 8 positions match TRBD1. The CDR3 is made up of 15 amino acids. Germline V gives CDR1 MNHEY, CDR2 SVGAGI. Trimming cost V 6 bases and J 1 base; bases outside gene matches: 8. The chain's CDR3 is CASSPVRTGSYEQYF. The CDR3 DNA reads TGTGCCAGCAGCCCGGTTAGGACAGGGTCCTACGAGCAGTACTTC.

The rearrangement links TRBV19 to TRBJ2-1, with 11 bases lining up with TRBD2. The trim removed 11 bases at V and 8 bases at J, leaving 14 bases unmatched. Germline V gene lookup returns CDR1 LNHDA and CDR2 SQIVND (reference sequence). The CDR3 loop spans 15 amino acids. In DNA, the CDR3 is TGTGCCTCAAGTGGGCTAGCGGGGGGTCAGGATGAGCAGTTCTTC. It specifies CASSGLAGGQDEQFF.

The rearrangement links TRBV12-5 to TRBJ2-7; no clear D gene. Trimming stripped 5 bases from V and 4 bases from J, with 21 bases between. This CDR3 is built from 16 residues. The germline V gene encodes CDR1 LGHNT and CDR2 FRNRAP. In DNA form, the CDR3 reads TGTGCTAGTGGTCCCCCCTTCCCTGGGCAGCCTTACGAGCAGTACTTC. Translating gives CASGPPFPGQPYEQYF.

The rearrangement uses TRBV7-3 and TRBJ2-2, with a possible D match to TRBD2 (5 bases). V dropped 1 base and J dropped 1 base, with 7 bases sitting between them. This CDR3 has 15 amino acids. Germline lookup yields CDR1 SGHTA and CDR2 FQGTGA. The CDR3 region is CASSLSGRNTGELFF. As DNA, the CDR3 is TGTGCCAGCAGCTTAAGTGGGAGGAACACCGGGGAGCTGTTTTTT. Combining the CDR3 with reference TRBV7-3 and TRBJ2-2 gives the whole variable domain GAGVSQTPSNKVTEKGKYVELRCDPISGHTALYWYRQSLGQGPEFLIYFQGTGAADDSGLPNDRFFAVRPEGSVSTLKIQRTERGDSAVYLCASSLSGRNTGELFFGEGSRLTVL.

V and J are TRBV11-3 and TRBJ2-1; 7 nucleotides align to TRBD1. Germline values: CDR1 SGHNT, CDR2 YENEEA. This CDR3 spans 16 amino acids. The V gene end was trimmed by 0 bases and the J gene end by 9 bases; junction bases not matched to a gene: 11. DNA of the CDR3: TGTGCCAGCAGCTTAGAGGGGACAGCCCCCCTCACTGAGCAGTTCTTC. Translating it yields CASSLEGTAPLTEQFF.

The chain is built from TRBV18 and TRBJ2-5; 9 bases are a match to TRBD2. V shed 1 base, J shed 1 base, and the junction held 4 bases outside the gene matches. Germline V gene sequence: CDR1 KGHSH, CDR2 LQKENI. The CDR3 has 16 residues. CDR3 DNA: TGTGCCAGCTCACCACGGGATAGCGGGGGCCAAGAGACCCAGTACTTC. Protein: CASSPRDSGGQETQYF.